This TCR beta chain is from a study of Graves' ophthalmopathy and Graves' hyperthyroidism. Study findings and constraints: It was with about 68% sensitivity and 72% to 75% specificity that the model predicted ophthalmopathy progression.

This clonotype was seen many times. The antigen remains undetermined. Diagnosis used clinical symptoms, serum thyroxine, TRAb, thyroid ultrasound and orbital computed tomography. RNA transcripts yielded amplified TCR beta CDR3 regions. A first-round RT-PCR used HTBI primers, followed by a second-round multiplex PCR. TCRdb called the multiplex PCR reads again in MiXCR, with one record for every CDR3 protein. The data contain approximately 330,000 distinct CDR3 sequences, roughly 16% of them singletons. The sequenced material came from peripheral blood. This TCR came from an adult man with Graves' ophthalmopathy.

CDR3 loop: CAISESATLNTGELFF. Here the CDR3 DNA reads TGTGCCATCAGTGAGTCGGCGACACTGAACACCGGGGAGCTGTTTTTT. The chain joins TRBV10-3 to TRBJ2-2; D not resolved. Germline V CDR1 and CDR2: ENHRY, SYGVKD. This CDR3 has 16 residues. V lost 0 bases and J 1 base, leaving 9 bases between the germline ends.